Given below is one T cell receptor beta chain in context. V lost 6 bases and J lost 8; bases outside the gene matches: 16. CDR3 length: 15 residues. CDR1 SGHRS and CDR2 YFSETQ come from the germline V gene. Extraction of RNA preceded its reverse transcription into cDNA, which served as the sequencing template. The repertoire was sequenced with immunoSEQ multiplex PCR; TCRdb's copy has only in-frame clones and lacks some. The data contain more than 90,000 clones, 60% to 75% of them singletons. The record originates from a study of CD8+ T cells in alopecia areata. For the study at large: Administration of oral tofacitinib to treated patients was at 5 to 10 mg twice daily.

Described treatment: oral pan-JAK inhibitor, 5-10 mg twice daily. The clonotype originates from a human donor with alopecia areata. The chain joins TRBV5-1 to TRBJ1-2; 7 bases align to TRBD1. The sample was CD8+ T cells sorted from blood, taken at week 4, from a patient treated with tofacitinib. The CDR3, as DNA: TGCGCCAGCAAACCCGACAGGGTCGGAAAGGAGGGCTACACCTTC. This translates into CASKPDRVGKEGYTF.